Listed below are T cell receptor beta chains from one sample, sequenced in a study of T cell clones after liver transplantation. Assay used: immunoSEQ multiplex PCR; TCRdb lists only in-frame clones, some missing. The sample holds nearly 15,000 clones, more than 70% seen once. The sequencing used CD8+ T cells from blood, collected approximately 43 months after liver transplant. The receptors derive from a human patient who received a liver transplant. The graft donor may have given rise to some T cells. CDR3s include the opening cysteine and the closing phenylalanine or tryptophan. D genes are given only for firm matches.

j_call	d_call	v_call	cdr3_aa
TRBJ2-7	.	TRBV28	CASSPPGTEAYEQYF
TRBJ2-1	.	TRBV11-3	CASSFAGTGQFF
TRBJ2-2	.	TRBV5-1	CASSLEDRTPTGELFF
TRBJ2-7	.	TRBV27	CASSLQPPREQYF
TRBJ2-2	.	TRBV7-6	CASSLGGLTGRNTGELFF
TRBJ1-5	.	TRBV4-1	CASSQDSGTGAQPQHF
TRBJ1-2	.	TRBV7-8	CASITYGEQHGYTF
TRBJ1-1	.	TRBV4-1	CASSQTVGVLVGTEAFF
TRBJ2-7	TRBD2	TRBV2	CASSEVASGKAVYEQYF
TRBJ2-7	.	TRBV7-9	CASSLDLGGSYEQYF
TRBJ2-7	.	TRBV5-1	CASSLETRPSYEQYF
TRBJ2-7	.	TRBV6-6	CASSYAGSGYEQYF
TRBJ2-3	.	TRBV5-6	CASSLDPPDTQYF
TRBJ1-2	.	TRBV6-1	CASNDDYGYTF
TRBJ2-7	.	TRBV27	CASSLRRGYEQYF
TRBJ2-5	.	TRBV29-1	CSVETGETQYF
TRBJ2-1	.	TRBV27	CASSLSYNEQFF
TRBJ1-2	.	TRBV6-1	CASIPVGSYGYTF
TRBJ1-5	TRBD1	TRBV7-9	CASSPRGGGSQPQHF
TRBJ1-2	.	TRBV27	CASSLGSSYGYTF